The rows below give T cell receptor beta chains drawn from one sample of a study of shared clonotypes between healthy human individuals. The protocol was immunoSEQ multiplex PCR, while the TCRdb copy is restricted to in-frame clones and leaves out a portion. Of about 2,100,000 clones in the sample, about 92% are singletons; the top ten hold over 1.5%. Sequencing was carried out using naive CD8+ T cells from PBMCs. The receptor set was obtained from a man between 18 and 35 years old in good health. Some clones in this sample may be carry-over from other donors' samples. Both conserved end residues are part of each CDR3. Fields, in order: D gene, V gene, J gene, CDR3 DNA, CDR3 protein. A D gene is named only where the DNA matches it firmly.

TRBD1	TRBV5-1	TRBJ1-1	TGCGCCAGCACTACAGGGGAACTGAACACTGAAGCTTTCTTT	CASTTGELNTEAFF
-	TRBV7-8	TRBJ1-1	TGTGCCAGCAGCCCCCGCAAAGGCCCCACTGAAGCTTTCTTT	CASSPRKGPTEAFF
TRBD1	TRBV5-1	TRBJ1-2	TGCGCCAGCAGCTTGGCGGACAGGGCCTTCTATGGCTACACCTTC	CASSLADRAFYGYTF
-	TRBV5-5	TRBJ2-7	TGTGCCAGCAGCTTGGTGGCCTACGAGCAGTACTTC	CASSLVAYEQYF
-	TRBV7-2	TRBJ2-7	TGTGCCAGCAGCCCAGGACAGTCCTACGAGCAGTACTTC	CASSPGQSYEQYF
TRBD2	TRBV6-5	TRBJ2-1	TGTGCCAGCAGTTACGGCCTAGCGGACTACAATGAGCAGTTCTTC	CASSYGLADYNEQFF
-	TRBV7-8	TRBJ1-1	TGTGCCAGCAGCTTTAGTACAGGGACCATGAGCACTGAAGCTTTCTTT	CASSFSTGTMSTEAFF
-	TRBV30	TRBJ2-6	TGTGCCTGGAACCGTCCCTCCTCTTGGGCCAACGTCCTGACTTTC	CAWNRPSSWANVLTF
-	TRBV6-1	TRBJ1-5	TGTGCCAGCAGTGACGTATGGCAGCCCCAGCATTTT	CASSDVWQPQHF
-	TRBV5-1	TRBJ2-7	TGCGCCAGCAGCTTGTACGGGGCCGAGCAGTACTTC	CASSLYGAEQYF
TRBD1	TRBV5-1	TRBJ2-1	TGCGCCAGCAGCTTCACGACAGGGGGAAACTACAATGAGCAGTTCTTC	CASSFTTGGNYNEQFF